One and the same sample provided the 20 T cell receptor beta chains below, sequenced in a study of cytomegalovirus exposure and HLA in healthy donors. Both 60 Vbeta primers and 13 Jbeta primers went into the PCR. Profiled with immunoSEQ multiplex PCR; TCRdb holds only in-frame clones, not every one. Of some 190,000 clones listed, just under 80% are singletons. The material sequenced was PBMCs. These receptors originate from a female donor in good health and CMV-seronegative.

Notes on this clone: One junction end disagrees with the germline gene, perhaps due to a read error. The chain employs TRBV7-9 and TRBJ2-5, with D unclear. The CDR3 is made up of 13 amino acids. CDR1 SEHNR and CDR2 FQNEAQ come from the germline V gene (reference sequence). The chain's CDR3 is CSSSLGVQETQYF. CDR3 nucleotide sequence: TGTTCCAGCAGCTTAGGAGTCCAAGAGACCCAGTACTTC.

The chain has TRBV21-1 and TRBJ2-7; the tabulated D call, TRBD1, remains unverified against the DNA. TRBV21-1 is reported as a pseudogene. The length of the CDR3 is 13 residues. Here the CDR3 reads CASSPERGNEQYF. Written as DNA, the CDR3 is TGTGCCAGCAGCCCCGAGAGGGGGAACGAGCAGTACTTC.

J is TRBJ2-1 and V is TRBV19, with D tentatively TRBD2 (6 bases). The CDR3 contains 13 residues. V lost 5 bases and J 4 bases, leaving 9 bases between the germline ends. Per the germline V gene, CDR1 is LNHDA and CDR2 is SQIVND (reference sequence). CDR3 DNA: TGTGCCAGTAGTCCGGGAGAATACAATGAGCAGTTCTTC. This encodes CASSPGEYNEQFF. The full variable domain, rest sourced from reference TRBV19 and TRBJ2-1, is DGGITQSPKYLFRKEGQNVTLSCEQNLNHDAMYWYRQDPGQGLRLIYYSQIVNDFQKGDIAEGYSVSREKKESFPLTVTSAQKNPTAFYLCASSPGEYNEQFFGPGTRLTVL.

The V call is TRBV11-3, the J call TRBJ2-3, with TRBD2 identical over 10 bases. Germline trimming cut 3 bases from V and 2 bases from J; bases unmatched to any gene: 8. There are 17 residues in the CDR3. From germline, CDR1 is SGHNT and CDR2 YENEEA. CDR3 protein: CASSLGLAGAITDTQYF. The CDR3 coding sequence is TGTGCCAGCAGCTTGGGGCTAGCGGGGGCCATCACAGATACGCAGTATTTT.

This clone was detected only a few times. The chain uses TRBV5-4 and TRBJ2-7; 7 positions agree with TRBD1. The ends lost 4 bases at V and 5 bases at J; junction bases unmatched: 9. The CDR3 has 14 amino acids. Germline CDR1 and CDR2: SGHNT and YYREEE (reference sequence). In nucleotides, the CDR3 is TGTGCCAGCAGCCTGGGACAGCTCCTGGACGAGCAGTACTTC. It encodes CASSLGQLLDEQYF.

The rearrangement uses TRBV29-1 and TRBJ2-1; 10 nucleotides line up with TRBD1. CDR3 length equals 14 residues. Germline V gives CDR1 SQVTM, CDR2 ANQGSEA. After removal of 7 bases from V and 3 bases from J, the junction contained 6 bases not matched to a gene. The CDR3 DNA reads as TGCAGCGCTCCGACAGGGGGCCACTACAATGAGCAGTTCTTC. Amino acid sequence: CSAPTGGHYNEQFF.

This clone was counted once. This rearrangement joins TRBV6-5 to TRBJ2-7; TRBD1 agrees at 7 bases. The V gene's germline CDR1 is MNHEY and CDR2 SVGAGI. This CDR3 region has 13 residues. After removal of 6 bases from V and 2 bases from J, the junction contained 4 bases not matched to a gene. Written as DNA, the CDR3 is TGTGCCAGCAGACCTACAGGGGCCTACGAGCAGTACTTC. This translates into CASRPTGAYEQYF.

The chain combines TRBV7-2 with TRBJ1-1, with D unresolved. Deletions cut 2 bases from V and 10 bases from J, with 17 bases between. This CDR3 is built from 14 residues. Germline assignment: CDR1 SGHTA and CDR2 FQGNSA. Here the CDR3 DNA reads TGTGCCAGCAGCTTACAGTCTTCTCGGGTTGGAGCTTTCTTT. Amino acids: CASSLQSSRVGAFF. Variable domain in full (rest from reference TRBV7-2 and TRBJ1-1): GAGVSQSPSNKVTEKGKDVELRCDPISGHTALYWYRQSLGQGLEFLIYFQGNSAPDKSGLPSDRFSAERTGGSVSTLTIQRTQQEDSAVYLCASSLQSSRVGAFFGQGTRLTVV.

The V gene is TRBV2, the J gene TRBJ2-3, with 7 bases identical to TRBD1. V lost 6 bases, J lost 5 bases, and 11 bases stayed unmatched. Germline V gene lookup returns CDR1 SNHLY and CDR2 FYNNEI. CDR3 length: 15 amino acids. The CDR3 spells CASRKDRVGRDTQYF. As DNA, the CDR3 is TGTGCCAGCAGGAAAGACAGGGTGGGTCGAGATACGCAGTATTTT.

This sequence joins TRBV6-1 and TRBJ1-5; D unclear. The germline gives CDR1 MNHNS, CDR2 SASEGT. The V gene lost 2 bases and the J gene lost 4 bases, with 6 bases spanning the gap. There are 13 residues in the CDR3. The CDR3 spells CASSERRNQPQHF. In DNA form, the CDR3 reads TGTGCCAGCAGTGAACGCAGGAATCAGCCCCAGCATTTT.

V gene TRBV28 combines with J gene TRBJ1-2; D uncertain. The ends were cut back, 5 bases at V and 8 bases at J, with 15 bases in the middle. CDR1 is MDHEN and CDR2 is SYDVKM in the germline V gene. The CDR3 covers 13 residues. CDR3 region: CASSLAGFSGYTF. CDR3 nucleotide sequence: TGTGCCAGCAGTCTAGCGGGTTTTAGCGGCTACACCTTC.

The DNA for the CDR3 is TGCAGCGTTGAAAGGTTGTCGGGGGAGACCCAGTACTTC. Translating gives CSVERLSGETQYF. The rearrangement uses TRBV29-1 and TRBJ2-5, with TRBD2 as a possible D gene (5 bases). Germline-derived CDR1 and CDR2 are SQVTM and ANQGSEA. V was cut by 2 bases and J by 5 bases, with 12 bases left in between. The CDR3 runs 13 residues.

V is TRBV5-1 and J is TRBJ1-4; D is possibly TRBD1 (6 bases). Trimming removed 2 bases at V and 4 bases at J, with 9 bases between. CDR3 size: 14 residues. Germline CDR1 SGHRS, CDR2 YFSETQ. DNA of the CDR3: TGCGCCAGCAGCTTCCAGGGGTTTAATGAAAAACTGTTTTTT. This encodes CASSFQGFNEKLFF.

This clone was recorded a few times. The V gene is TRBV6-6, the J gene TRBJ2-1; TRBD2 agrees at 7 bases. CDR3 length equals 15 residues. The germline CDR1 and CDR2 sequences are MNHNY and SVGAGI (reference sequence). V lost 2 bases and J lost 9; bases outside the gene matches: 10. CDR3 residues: CASSYLFGGISEQFF. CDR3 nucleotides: TGTGCCAGCAGTTACCTTTTCGGGGGGATCTCTGAGCAGTTCTTC.

The CDR3 sequence is CASSYSIASGANVLTF. The CDR3 region has the DNA TGTGCCAGCAGTTACTCTATAGCCTCTGGGGCCAACGTCCTGACTTTC. The chain joins TRBV6-6 to TRBJ2-6; D remains ambiguous. This CDR3 is built from 16 residues. V was shortened by 0 bases and J by 0 bases, with 6 bases between the two germline ends. Germline V lookup: CDR1 MNHNY, CDR2 SVGAGI (reference sequence).

CDR3 in amino acids: CSVGGRASYEQYF. The CDR3 bases are TGCAGCGTTGGTGGCAGGGCCTCCTACGAGCAGTACTTC. J is TRBJ2-7 and V is TRBV29-1, with a tentative D call TRBD1 (5 bases). The CDR3 length is 13 residues. V was cut by 4 bases and J by 0 bases, with 10 bases left in between. CDR1 SQVTM and CDR2 ANQGSEA come from the germline V gene.

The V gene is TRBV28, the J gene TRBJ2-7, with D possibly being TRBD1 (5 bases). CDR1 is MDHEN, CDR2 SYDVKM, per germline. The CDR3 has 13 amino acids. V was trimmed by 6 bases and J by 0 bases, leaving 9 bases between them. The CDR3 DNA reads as TGTGCCAGCAGCCTACAGGCCTCCTACGAGCAGTACTTC. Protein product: CASSLQASYEQYF.

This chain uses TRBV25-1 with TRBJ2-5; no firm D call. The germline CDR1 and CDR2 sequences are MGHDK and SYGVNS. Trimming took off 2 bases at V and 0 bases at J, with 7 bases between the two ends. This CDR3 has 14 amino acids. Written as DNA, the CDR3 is TGTGCCAGCAGTGAAGCCACTTACCAAGAGACCCAGTACTTC. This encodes CASSEATYQETQYF.

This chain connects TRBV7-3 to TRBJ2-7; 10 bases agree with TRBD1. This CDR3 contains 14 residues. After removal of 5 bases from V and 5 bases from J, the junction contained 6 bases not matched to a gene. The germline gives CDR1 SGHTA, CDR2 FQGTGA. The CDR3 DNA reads TGTGCCAGCAGCCTGACAGGGGGCGTGGACGAGCAGTACTTC. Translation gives CASSLTGGVDEQYF.

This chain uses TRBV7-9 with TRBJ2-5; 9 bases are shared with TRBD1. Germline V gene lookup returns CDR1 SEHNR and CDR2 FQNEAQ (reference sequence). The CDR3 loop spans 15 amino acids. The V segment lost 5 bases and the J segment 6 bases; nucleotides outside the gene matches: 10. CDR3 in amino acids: CASSPGQGGQKTQYF. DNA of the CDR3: TGTGCCAGCAGCCCGGGACAGGGCGGTCAAAAGACCCAGTACTTC.